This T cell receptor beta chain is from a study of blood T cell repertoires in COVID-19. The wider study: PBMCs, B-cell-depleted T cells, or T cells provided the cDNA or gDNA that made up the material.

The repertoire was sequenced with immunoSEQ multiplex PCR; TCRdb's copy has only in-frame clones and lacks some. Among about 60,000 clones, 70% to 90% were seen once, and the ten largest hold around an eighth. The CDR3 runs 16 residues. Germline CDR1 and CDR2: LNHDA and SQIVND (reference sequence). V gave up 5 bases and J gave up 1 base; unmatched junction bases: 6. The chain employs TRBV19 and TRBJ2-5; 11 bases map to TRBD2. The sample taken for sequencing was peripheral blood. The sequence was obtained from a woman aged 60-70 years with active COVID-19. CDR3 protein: CASSLAGTSGQETQYF. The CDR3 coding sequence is TGTGCCAGTAGTCTCGCCGGGACTAGCGGCCAAGAGACCCAGTACTTC. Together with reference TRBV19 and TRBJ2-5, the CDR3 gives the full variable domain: DGGITQSPKYLFRKEGQNVTLSCEQNLNHDAMYWYRQDPGQGLRLIYYSQIVNDFQKGDIAEGYSVSREKKESFPLTVTSAQKNPTAFYLCASSLAGTSGQETQYFGPGTRLLVL.